This T cell receptor beta chain derives from a study of Ad26.COV2.S vaccination and SARS-CoV-2 variants. At the level of the study: Recipients of Ad26.COV2.S got it intramuscularly, once or twice 56 days apart. Study-wide results and limits: Estimates derived from TCR breadth and depth analyses may have underestimated total T cell responses. The authors reported substantial breadth in spike-specific CD8+ and CD4+ T cell responses after vaccination.

The V end was cut by 4 bases, the J end by 4 bases, with 13 bases between. CDR3 length: 15 residues. CDR1 SGHTA and CDR2 FQGNSA come from the germline V gene. Profiled with immunoSEQ multiplex PCR; TCRdb holds only in-frame clones, not every one. Of some 350,000 clones in the sample, around 83% were seen once. Treatment: roughly 19 received Ad26.COV2.S at low or high dose, single or two shots; 5 received placebo; per-sample allocation not given. After the first vaccine or placebo injection, samples were drawn on day 63. As its vector, the vaccine had Ad26, which expressed Wuhan-strain SARS-CoV-2 spike. As for this clone: The antigen remains undetermined.

The V gene is TRBV7-2, the J gene TRBJ2-2; no firm D call. The sample here was peripheral blood, taken in a trial of Ad26.COV2.S vaccine versus placebo. This receptor was obtained from a person aged 18-60 years who received the Ad26.COV2.S COVID-19 vaccine or a placebo. Here the CDR3 DNA reads TGTGCCAGCAGCTCCGCCCCCAGTCTCACCGGGGAGCTGTTTTTT. Its protein is CASSSAPSLTGELFF.